This T cell receptor (beta chain) is from a study of blood T cells in healthy people across ages. The individuals who served as donors were healthy Caucasians living in Russia, aged about 6 to 90. The CDR3 is 15 amino acids. From germline, CDR1 is SGHRS and CDR2 YFSETQ. The V segment lost 1 base and the J segment 8 bases; nucleotides outside the gene matches: 7. Together with a sample-barcoded 5' primer, a J-beta primer mix was included in a second PCR lasting about 7 to 11 cycles. TCRdb called the 5' RACE reads again in MiXCR, with one record for every CDR3 protein. Seen here are 600,000 to 650,000 distinct CDR3 sequences, about 53% observed once, and the top ten hold around 37%.

V is TRBV5-1 and J is TRBJ2-3; 10 bases line up with TRBD1. Specimen: blood. The source of this sequence is a man aged 55 to 70 in good health. CDR3 in DNA: TGCGCCAGCAGCTTGAGGACAGGGGGTACAACTACGCAGTATTTT. Amino acid sequence: CASSLRTGGTTTQYF. The full variable domain, in which reference TRBV5-1 and TRBJ2-3 provide the parts outside the CDR3, is KAGVTQTPRYLIKTRGQQVTLSCSPISGHRSVSWYQQTPGQGLQFLFEYFSETQRNKGNFPGRFSGRQFSNSRSEMNVSTLELGDSALYLCASSLRTGGTTTQYFGPGTRLTVL.